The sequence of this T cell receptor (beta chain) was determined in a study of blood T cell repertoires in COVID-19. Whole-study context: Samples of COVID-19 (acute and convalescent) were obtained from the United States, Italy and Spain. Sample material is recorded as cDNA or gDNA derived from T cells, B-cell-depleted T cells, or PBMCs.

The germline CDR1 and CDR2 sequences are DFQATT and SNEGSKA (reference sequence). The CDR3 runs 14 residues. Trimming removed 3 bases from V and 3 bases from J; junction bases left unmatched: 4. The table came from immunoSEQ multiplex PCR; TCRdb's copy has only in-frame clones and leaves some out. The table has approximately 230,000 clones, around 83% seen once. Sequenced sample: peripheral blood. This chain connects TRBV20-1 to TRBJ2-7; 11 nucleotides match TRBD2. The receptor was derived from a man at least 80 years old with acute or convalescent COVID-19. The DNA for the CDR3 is TGCAGTGCTAGTGCTACTAGCGGGGGCTACGAGCAGTACTTC. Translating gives CSASATSGGYEQYF.